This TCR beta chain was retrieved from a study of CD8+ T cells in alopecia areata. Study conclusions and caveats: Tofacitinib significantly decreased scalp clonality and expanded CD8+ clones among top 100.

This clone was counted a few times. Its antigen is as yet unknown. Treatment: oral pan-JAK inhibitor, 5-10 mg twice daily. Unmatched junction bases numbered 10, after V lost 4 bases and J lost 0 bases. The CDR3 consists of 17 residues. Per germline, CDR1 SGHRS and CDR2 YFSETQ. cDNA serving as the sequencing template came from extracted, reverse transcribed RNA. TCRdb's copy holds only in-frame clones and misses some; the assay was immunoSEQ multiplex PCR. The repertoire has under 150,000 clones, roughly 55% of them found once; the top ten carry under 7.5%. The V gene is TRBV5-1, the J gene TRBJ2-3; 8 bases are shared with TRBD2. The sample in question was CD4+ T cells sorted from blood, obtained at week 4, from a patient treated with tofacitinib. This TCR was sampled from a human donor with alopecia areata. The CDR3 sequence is CASSPLPAGGSTDTQYF. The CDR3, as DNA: TGCGCCAGCAGCCCCCTCCCCGCGGGGGGTAGCACAGATACGCAGTATTTT. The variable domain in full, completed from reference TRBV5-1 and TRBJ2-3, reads KAGVTQTPRYLIKTRGQQVTLSCSPISGHRSVSWYQQTPGQGLQFLFEYFSETQRNKGNFPGRFSGRQFSNSRSEMNVSTLELGDSALYLCASSPLPAGGSTDTQYFGPGTRLTVL.